Shown below are 25 T cell receptor beta chains from a single sample sequenced in a study of cytomegalovirus exposure and HLA in healthy donors. PCR used 60 Vbeta primers and 13 Jbeta primers. Profiled with immunoSEQ multiplex PCR; TCRdb holds only in-frame clones, not every one. The table includes about 98,000 clones, about four fifths detected once. Sequencing used PBMCs. These receptors originate from a female donor in good health and CMV-seropositive.

The V call is TRBV27, the J call TRBJ1-5; 10 nucleotides agree with TRBD1. V lost 2 bases and J lost 4; bases outside the gene matches: 11. Germline assignment: CDR1 MNHEY and CDR2 SMNVEV (reference sequence). This CDR3 region has 18 residues. DNA of the CDR3: TGTGCCAGCAGTTTAGTTGGGACAGGGGTCCTAGGAAATCAGCCCCAGCATTTT. It translates to CASSLVGTGVLGNQPQHF.

The V and J genes are TRBV27 and TRBJ2-2, with D maybe TRBD2 (6 bases). CDR1 and CDR2 from the germline V gene are MNHEY and SMNVEV (reference sequence). Trimming took off 7 bases at V and 4 bases at J, with 10 bases between the two ends. CDR3 length: 13 amino acids. CDR3 amino acids: CASTWGVTGELFF. CDR3 DNA: TGTGCCAGCACCTGGGGGGTCACCGGGGAGCTGTTTTTT.

A note on this clone: An end of the junction does not agree with germline; a read error may underlie this. The chain joins TRBV4-1 to TRBJ1-2; TRBD1 matches 9 bases. Germline V lookup: CDR1 MGHRA, CDR2 YSYEKL. The CDR3 is made up of 17 amino acids. The CDR3 bases are TGCGACAGCAGCCAACCTGGACAGGGGTTGAATTCCTATGGCTACACCTTC. This sequence encodes CDSSQPGQGLNSYGYTF.

The chain links TRBV27 to TRBJ2-7; tentatively, D is TRBD2 (6 bases). The CDR3 has 19 residues. V was pared by 6 bases and J by 2 bases, with 29 bases between. CDR1 is MNHEY, CDR2 SMNVEV, per germline (reference sequence). The CDR3 DNA is TGTGCCAGCAGCTGCTTTGAGACTCGGGACTCGGCCCCTCCCTACGAGCAGTACTTC. Amino acid sequence: CASSCFETRDSAPPYEQYF.

The gene calls are TRBV7-2 and TRBJ2-7, with 7 bases identical to TRBD1. V was clipped by 1 base and J by 2 bases; unmatched bases: 2. CDR1 and CDR2 from the germline V gene are SGHTA and FQGNSA. The CDR3 consists of 14 residues. CDR3 residues: CASSLGRGTYEQYF. CDR3 sequence (DNA): TGTGCCAGCAGCTTAGGCAGGGGGACCTACGAGCAGTACTTC.

The V call is TRBV5-5, the J call TRBJ1-3; maybe TRBD1 (6 bases). Germline V CDR1 and CDR2: SGHKS, YYEKEE (reference sequence). CDR3 length: 16 amino acids. The V end lost 4 bases, the J end lost 2 bases, and 16 bases lay between the germline ends. CDR3 loop: CASSPEQGRTGNTIYF. CDR3 coding DNA: TGTGCCAGCAGCCCCGAACAGGGACGCACTGGAAACACCATATATTTT.

This rearrangement joins TRBV27 to TRBJ2-5; D not resolved. Trimming took off 6 bases at V and 5 bases at J, with 25 bases between the two ends. CDR1 is MNHEY, CDR2 SMNVEV, per germline (reference sequence). CDR3 size: 17 residues. The CDR3 is CASSRLSRDTGHETQYF. The DNA of the CDR3 is TGTGCCAGCAGCCGCCTTTCCCGAGACACTGGCCACGAGACCCAGTACTTC.

This clone was seen only once. The CDR3 DNA sequence: TGTGCCAGCAGTGAGAGCCTACAGCGTCCAGGGGTTTCACCCCTCCACTTT. Protein product: CASSESLQRPGVSPLHF. V is TRBV6-1 and J is TRBJ1-6; a possible D gene is TRBD1 (6 bases). The CDR3 has 17 amino acids. V was trimmed by 3 bases and J by 9 bases, leaving 21 bases between them. In germline, CDR1 is MNHNS, CDR2 SASEGT.

Here the CDR3 DNA reads TGTGCCAGTAGAAAAGGGGGGAACACTGAAGCTTTCTTT. This sequence encodes CASRKGGNTEAFF. This sequence joins TRBV19 and TRBJ1-1, with D perhaps matching TRBD1 (6 bases). This CDR3 comprises 13 residues. The germline CDR1 and CDR2 sequences are LNHDA and SQIVND (reference sequence). Trimming took off 6 bases at V and 1 base at J, with 9 bases between the two ends.

The chain combines TRBV27 with TRBJ2-7; TRBD1 matches 7 bases. The CDR3 covers 17 residues. J was trimmed by 5 bases and V by 0 bases; bases with no gene match: 13. The V gene's germline CDR1 is MNHEY and CDR2 SMNVEV (reference sequence). The CDR3 region has the DNA TGTGCCAGCAGTTTATCGAATTATCCGGGACAGAGCAACGAGCAGTACTTC. Its translation is CASSLSNYPGQSNEQYF.

This chain links TRBV25-1 with TRBJ2-1; D is unresolved. The CDR3 runs to 11 residues. Germline values: CDR1 MGHDK, CDR2 SYGVNS. V was cut by 7 bases and J by 6 bases, with 7 bases left in between. In DNA form, the CDR3 reads TGTGCCAGCAAACTTCTCAATGAGCAGTTCTTC. It encodes CASKLLNEQFF. Drawing the rest from reference TRBV25-1 and TRBJ2-1, the complete variable domain is EADIYQTPRYLVIGTGKKITLECSQTMGHDKMYWYQQDPGMELHLIHYSYGVNSTEKGDLSSESTVSRIRTEHFPLTLESARPSHTSQYLCASKLLNEQFFGPGTRLTVL.

The chain carries TRBV5-1 and TRBJ2-7, with TRBD1 matching 12 bases. J lost 0 bases, V lost 4 bases, and 5 bases had no gene match. This CDR3 spans 16 amino acids. Germline lookup yields CDR1 SGHRS and CDR2 YFSETQ. Here the CDR3 reads CASSLKGQGASYEQYF. As DNA, the CDR3 is TGCGCCAGCAGCCTTAAGGGACAGGGGGCCTCCTACGAGCAGTACTTC.

This chain joins TRBV12-5 and TRBJ2-7; TRBD1 matches at 8 bases. With V trimmed by 6 bases and J by 3 bases, 10 bases remained unmatched. There are 15 residues in the CDR3. CDR1 LGHNT and CDR2 FRNRAP come from the germline V gene. CDR3 in DNA: TGTGCTAGTGGCTGGGGAGACAGGGGTGGCTACGAGCAGTACTTC. This sequence encodes CASGWGDRGGYEQYF.

Regarding this clone: Other DNA sequences from this sample encode an identical CDR3 as well. J is TRBJ2-5 and V is TRBV10-3; TRBD1 agrees at 7 bases. CDR1 and CDR2 (germline): ENHRY, SYGVKD. V trimming: 2 bases; J trimming: 1 base; junction bases outside the gene matches: 1. This CDR3 comprises 14 residues. CDR3 protein: CAISEAGGQETQYF. The CDR3 DNA reads as TGTGCCATCAGTGAGGCAGGGGGCCAAGAGACCCAGTACTTC.

Only a few counts were recorded for this clone. This rearrangement joins TRBV19 to TRBJ1-5; TRBD1 matches at 7 bases. The CDR3 is 16 residues long. Per the germline V gene, CDR1 is LNHDA and CDR2 is SQIVND (reference sequence). The V gene end was trimmed by 5 bases and the J gene end by 0 bases; junction bases not matched to a gene: 7. The CDR3 region has the DNA TGTGCCAGTAGTGTCCTACAGGGGCTTAGCAATCAGCCCCAGCATTTT. Protein product: CASSVLQGLSNQPQHF.

V gene TRBV19 combines with J gene TRBJ1-2, with 9 bases fitting TRBD1. The junction had 7 bases not matched to a gene; V was cut back by 5 bases and J by 3 bases. CDR1 and CDR2 from the germline V gene are LNHDA and SQIVND (reference sequence). This CDR3 is built from 15 residues. The CDR3 spells CASSLGTGRDYGYTF. CDR3 DNA sequence: TGTGCCAGTAGTCTTGGGACAGGGAGGGACTATGGCTACACCTTC.

The genes are TRBV9 and TRBJ1-2, with D unresolved. Germline CDR1 is SGDLS and CDR2 is YYNGEE. The CDR3 length is 14 residues. V lost 0 bases, J lost 8 bases, and 14 bases lay in between. CDR3 residues: CASSVGRAPGGYTF. DNA of the CDR3: TGTGCCAGCAGCGTAGGTCGGGCTCCGGGGGGCTACACCTTC.

The chain combines TRBV14 with TRBJ2-2, with 8 positions matching TRBD2. This CDR3 is 18 amino acids long. Per germline, CDR1 SGHDN and CDR2 FVKESK. V shed 0 bases, J shed 2 bases, and the junction held 8 bases outside the gene matches. CDR3 in amino acids: CASSQEHVGLANTGELFF. CDR3 nucleotides: TGTGCCAGCAGCCAAGAACACGTCGGACTAGCCAACACCGGGGAGCTGTTTTTT. Filled out from reference TRBV14 and TRBJ2-2, the complete variable domain reads EAGVTQFPSHSVIEKGQTVTLRCDPISGHDNLYWYRRVMGKEIKFLLHFVKESKQDESGMPNNRFLAERTGGTYSTLKVQPAELEDSGVYFCASSQEHVGLANTGELFFGEGSRLTVL.

This sequence joins TRBV5-4 and TRBJ2-1; TRBD2 matches at 14 bases. CDR3 size: 17 residues. Germline V CDR1 and CDR2: SGHNT, YYREEE (reference sequence). V gave up 3 bases and J gave up 2 bases; unmatched junction bases: 4. CDR3 protein: CASSYRTSGGPYNEQFF. As DNA, the CDR3 is TGTGCCAGCAGCTACCGGACTAGCGGGGGGCCCTACAATGAGCAGTTCTTC.

The V and J genes are TRBV5-1 and TRBJ2-7, with D tentatively TRBD1 (5 bases). Germline V gene sequence: CDR1 SGHRS, CDR2 YFSETQ. The CDR3 totals 15 residues. Trimming left V 3 bases short and J 2 bases short, with 15 bases between. CDR3 residues: CASSSTGVLPYEQYF. Here the CDR3 DNA reads TGCGCCAGCAGCTCAACAGGTGTATTACCCTACGAGCAGTACTTC.

V is TRBV4-2 and J is TRBJ2-3, with 8 bases identical to TRBD2. V dropped 1 base and J dropped 3; count of bases not matched to a gene: 6. Germline V CDR1 and CDR2: LGHNA, YNFKEQ. This CDR3 contains 16 residues. CDR3 DNA sequence: TGTGCCAGCAGCCAAGTGGCGGGAGGTGGGACAGATACGCAGTATTTT. Its translation is CASSQVAGGGTDTQYF.

V usage is TRBV7-2 and J usage is TRBJ2-5; 13 bases align to TRBD2. V gave up 6 bases and J gave up 6 bases; unmatched junction bases: 7. The germline V gene has CDR1 SGHTA and CDR2 FQGNSA. The CDR3 is 15 residues long. The CDR3 loop reads CASSSGLAGAKTQYF. The CDR3, as DNA: TGTGCCAGCAGTAGCGGACTAGCGGGGGCAAAGACCCAGTACTTC. Full variable domain (missing parts from reference TRBV7-2 and TRBJ2-5): GAGVSQSPSNKVTEKGKDVELRCDPISGHTALYWYRQSLGQGLEFLIYFQGNSAPDKSGLPSDRFSAERTGGSVSTLTIQRTQQEDSAVYLCASSSGLAGAKTQYFGPGTRLLVL.

The rearrangement joins TRBV7-2 to TRBJ1-1; no clear D gene. V gave up 2 bases and J gave up 5 bases, with 9 bases separating them. CDR3 length equals 13 residues. Germline V gene lookup returns CDR1 SGHTA and CDR2 FQGNSA. DNA for the CDR3: TGTGCCAGCAGCTTAAAGCCCTTGACTGAAGCTTTCTTT. It codes for CASSLKPLTEAFF.

This chain links TRBV6-1 with TRBJ1-3; TRBD1 matches 8 bases. The CDR3 has 15 amino acids. From germline, CDR1 is MNHNS and CDR2 SASEGT. V was clipped by 2 bases and J by 3 bases; unmatched bases: 3. CDR3 residues: CASSEQGAVGNTIYF. In DNA, the CDR3 is TGTGCCAGCAGTGAACAGGGGGCGGTTGGAAACACCATATATTTT.

This chain joins TRBV7-9 and TRBJ1-1, with D maybe TRBD1 (5 bases). Looked up from germline, CDR1 is SEHNR and CDR2 is FQNEAQ (reference sequence). This CDR3 spans 14 amino acids. The V and J ends lost 5 bases and 3 bases respectively, with 13 bases between them. The CDR3 DNA is TGTGCCAGCAGCCAACGTCTAGGGGACACTGAAGCTTTCTTT. Its protein is CASSQRLGDTEAFF.